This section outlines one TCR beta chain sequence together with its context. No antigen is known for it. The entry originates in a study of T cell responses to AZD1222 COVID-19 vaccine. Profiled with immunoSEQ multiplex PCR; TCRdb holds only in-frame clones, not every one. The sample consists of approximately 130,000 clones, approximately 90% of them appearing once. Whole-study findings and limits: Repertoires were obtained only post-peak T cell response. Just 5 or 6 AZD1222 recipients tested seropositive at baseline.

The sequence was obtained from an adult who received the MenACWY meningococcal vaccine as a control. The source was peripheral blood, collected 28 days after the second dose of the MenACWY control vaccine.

Here the CDR3 reads CASSSTDWAKNIQYF. The CDR3 nucleotides are TGTGCCAGCAGTTCTACGGACTGGGCCAAAAACATTCAGTACTTC. The rearrangement links TRBV6-2 or TRBV6-3 to TRBJ2-4; TRBD2 is a possible D gene (5 bases). V was trimmed by 4 bases and J by 1 base, leaving 11 bases between them. This CDR3 region has 15 residues. Per the germline V gene, CDR1 is MNHEY and CDR2 is SVGEGT.